The 28 T cell receptor beta chains below all came from one sample that was sequenced in a study of response to subunit inactivated influenza vaccine. Using its own MiXCR run on the RT-PCR reads, TCRdb lists one record per CDR3 protein. The sample records about half a million distinct CDR3 sequences, around 8% being singletons. The sample in question was PBMCs from blood, obtained about 24 months after vaccination. These receptors came from a man between 50 and 75 years old who received an inactivated influenza vaccine.

This chain connects TRBV24-1 to TRBJ2-1; 12 bases line up with TRBD2. From germline, CDR1 is KGHDR and CDR2 SFDVKD. Germline trimming cut 2 bases from V and 5 bases from J; bases unmatched to any gene: 3. The CDR3 is 16 residues long. The CDR3 region has the DNA TGTGCCACCAGTGATTCTCTAGCGGGAGGGGACAATGAGCAGTTCTTC. Protein product: CATSDSLAGGDNEQFF.

This clonotype was observed a handful of times. This chain uses TRBV24-1 with TRBJ2-7; D gene ambiguous. Trimming cost V 3 bases and J 4 bases, with 6 bases left between them. The CDR3 runs to 12 residues. Germline assignment: CDR1 KGHDR and CDR2 SFDVKD. This CDR3 reads CATSDDKYEQYF. The CDR3 region has the DNA TGTGCCACCAGTGATGATAAGTACGAGCAGTACTTC.

This clonotype was counted ten times or more. The rearrangement joins TRBV12-3 or TRBV12-4 to TRBJ2-1; D ambiguous. CDR3 length: 11 residues. Deletions cut 4 bases from V and 6 bases from J, with 4 bases between. CDR3 region: CASSSPNEQFF. Here the CDR3 DNA reads TGTGCCAGCAGTTCCCCCAATGAGCAGTTCTTC.

In its sample, this clonotype was seen many times. The CDR3 bases are TGTGCCAGCATGGATAGGGACTCGCTCAATGAGCAGTTCTTC. Translating gives CASMDRDSLNEQFF. J is TRBJ2-1 and V is TRBV6-2 or TRBV6-3, with a weak D call TRBD2 (6 bases). Per germline, CDR1 MNHEY and CDR2 SVGEGT. V was pared by 7 bases and J by 6 bases, with 16 bases between. The CDR3 consists of 14 residues.

About this clonotype: One base away lies a much larger clone, so this may be a sequencing read error. The V call is TRBV2, the J call TRBJ2-2, with D possibly called TRBD1 or TRBD2 (5 bases each). CDR3 length: 14 residues. Germline V gene sequence: CDR1 SNHLY, CDR2 FYNNEI. The CDR3 spells CASGVRGNTRELFF. The CDR3 nucleotides read TGTGCCAGCGGAGTGAGGGGAAACACCAGGGAGCTGTTTTTT.

This clonotype showed up many times. The chain combines TRBV7-9 with TRBJ1-2; 7 nucleotides align to TRBD1. From germline, CDR1 is SEHNR and CDR2 FQNEAQ (reference sequence). This CDR3 spans 14 amino acids. The junction had 7 bases not matched to a gene; V was cut back by 5 bases and J by 4 bases. This chain's CDR3 is CASSNRTGGYGYTF. The CDR3 DNA sequence: TGTGCCAGCAGCAACAGGACAGGCGGCTATGGCTACACCTTC.

This chain uses TRBV11-2 with TRBJ2-2; TRBD1 aligns across 9 bases. V lost 1 base to trimming and J lost 3 bases; unmatched junction nucleotides: 9. CDR1 and CDR2 from the germline V gene are SGHAT and FQNNGV. The CDR3 consists of 18 residues. The DNA for the CDR3 is TGTGCCAGCAGCTTAGTCCCTACAGGGGGCTTGGACACCGGGGAGCTGTTTTTT. It is translated as CASSLVPTGGLDTGELFF.

The CDR3 DNA follows: TGCGCCAGCAGCCAGGGGACTGCTGCTTTTTACGAGCAGTACTTC. This sequence encodes CASSQGTAAFYEQYF. This sequence joins TRBV4-3 and TRBJ2-7; possibly TRBD2 for D (6 bases). V was clipped by 3 bases and J by 4 bases, with 16 bases between them. CDR1 is LGHNA and CDR2 is YSLEER in the germline V gene. This CDR3 comprises 15 residues.

The chain combines TRBV20-1 with TRBJ2-1, with 10 bases identical to TRBD2. Losses at the gene ends were 6 bases for V and 5 bases for J; bases not matched to a gene: 7. Germline values: CDR1 DFQATT, CDR2 SNEGSKA (reference sequence). The CDR3 contains 14 residues. The CDR3 nucleotides are TGCAGTGCCCGAGGTAGCGGGAGGAACAATGAGCAGTTCTTC. It yields the protein CSARGSGRNNEQFF.

This clonotype was detected only a few times. The chain has TRBV4-2 and TRBJ2-5; D tentatively fits TRBD1 or TRBD2 (5 bases each). The CDR3 is 15 residues long. The germline V and J ends were trimmed by 3 bases and 1 base, with 12 bases remaining between them. Germline loops: CDR1 LGHNA, CDR2 YNFKEQ. Written as DNA, the CDR3 is TGTGCCAGCAGCCAGGCGCTCGGGACCCAAGAGACCCAGTACTTC. It codes for CASSQALGTQETQYF.

The chain has TRBV12-3 or TRBV12-4 and TRBJ2-1; 12 bases are shared with TRBD1. The J segment lost 8 bases and the V segment lost 0 bases, leaving 5 bases of the junction unmatched. This CDR3 comprises 16 residues. The CDR3 is CASSLAGTGGFDEQFF. CDR3 bases: TGTGCCAGCAGTTTAGCGGGGACAGGGGGCTTTGATGAGCAGTTCTTC.

The rearrangement links TRBV4-3 to TRBJ2-5; D call uncertain. V shed 3 bases and J shed 0 bases, with 11 bases lying between them. Germline lookup yields CDR1 LGHNA and CDR2 YSLEER. The length of the CDR3 is 15 residues. CDR3 region: CASSHRRTDQETQYF. The CDR3, as DNA: TGCGCCAGCAGCCATCGTCGTACCGACCAAGAGACCCAGTACTTC.

This clonotype was observed many times. This chain links TRBV5-6 with TRBJ1-2; D is uncertain. From germline, CDR1 is SGHDT and CDR2 YYEEEE. V was pared by 0 bases and J by 6 bases, with 12 bases between. The CDR3 runs 14 residues. Here the CDR3 reads CASSLAGFDDGYTF. The CDR3 region has the DNA TGTGCCAGCAGCTTGGCGGGGTTTGACGATGGCTACACCTTC.

The CDR3 region is CASSEWGASGNTIYF. The DNA for the CDR3 is TGTGCCAGCAGCGAGTGGGGAGCCTCTGGAAACACCATATATTTT. The rearrangement links TRBV9 to TRBJ1-3; D is undetermined. CDR3 length equals 15 residues. Germline-derived CDR1 and CDR2 are SGDLS and YYNGEE. Trimming cost V 3 bases and J 0 bases, with 10 bases left between them.

Many counts were recorded for this clonotype. This chain uses TRBV7-2 with TRBJ2-5, with D maybe TRBD1 (6 bases). The germline gives CDR1 SGHTA, CDR2 FQGNSA. This CDR3 is 15 amino acids long. Trimming removed 5 bases from V and 5 bases from J, with 18 bases in between. CDR3 residues: CASSPATGFMETQYF. The DNA of the CDR3 is TGTGCCAGCAGCCCCGCTACAGGGTTCATGGAGACCCAGTACTTC.

The J gene is TRBJ2-6, the V gene TRBV20-1; 10 bases align to TRBD1. There are 19 residues in the CDR3. CDR1 is DFQATT, CDR2 SNEGSKA, per germline (reference sequence). V trimming: 5 bases; J trimming: 3 bases; junction bases outside the gene matches: 16. This chain's CDR3 is CSAPASTGGALGGANVLTF. In nucleotides, the CDR3 is TGCAGTGCTCCTGCCTCGACAGGGGGCGCTTTGGGTGGGGCCAACGTCCTGACTTTC.

The chain couples TRBV7-2 to TRBJ2-7, with D uncertain. Germline loops: CDR1 SGHTA, CDR2 FQGNSA. This CDR3 is built from 15 residues. The ends were cut back, 1 base at V and 3 bases at J, with 13 bases in the middle. CDR3 loop: CASSLEASSNYEQYF. The CDR3 coding sequence is TGTGCCAGCAGCTTAGAAGCCAGCAGCAACTACGAGCAGTACTTC.

This clonotype was counted ten times or more. CDR3 sequence: CASSVNPSPPSYNEQFF. In DNA, the CDR3 is TGTGCCAGCAGCGTAAACCCTTCCCCCCCGTCCTACAATGAGCAGTTCTTC. The chain joins TRBV9 to TRBJ2-1; D is unresolved. In germline, CDR1 is SGDLS, CDR2 YYNGEE. V lost 1 base and J lost 1, with 15 bases in between. This CDR3 region has 17 residues.

This clonotype was seen only a few times. CDR3 in amino acids: CASSFEGEIGGYTF. The CDR3 DNA is TGTGCCAGCAGCTTCGAAGGGGAAATAGGTGGCTACACCTTC. The rearrangement uses TRBV7-2 and TRBJ1-2; possibly TRBD1 for D (5 bases). This CDR3 comprises 14 residues. Germline CDR1 and CDR2: SGHTA and FQGNSA. Trimming left V 3 bases short and J 7 bases short, with 15 bases between. The entire variable domain, with the rest obtained from reference TRBV7-2 and TRBJ1-2, is as follows: GAGVSQSPSNKVTEKGKDVELRCDPISGHTALYWYRQSLGQGLEFLIYFQGNSAPDKSGLPSDRFSAERTGGSVSTLTIQRTQQEDSAVYLCASSFEGEIGGYTFGSGTRLTVV.

The sample holds one count of this clonotype. Its ends do not fully match the called genes, so a read error is possible. This sequence joins TRBV3-1 and TRBJ2-1; 8 bases are shared with TRBD1. CDR1 and CDR2 (germline): LGHDT, YNNKEL (reference sequence). The CDR3 totals 15 residues. As DNA, the CDR3 is TGTGCCTGCAGCCCAGGGGGCCGGTCCTACAATGAGCAGTTCTTC. Its translation is CACSPGGRSYNEQFF.

This clonotype was counted many times. The J gene is TRBJ2-7, the V gene TRBV5-1, with 13 bases that match TRBD2. The CDR3 sequence is 18 residues long. Germline CDR1 reads SGHRS; CDR2 reads YFSETQ. Trimming took 1 base from V and 4 from J; bases not matched to a gene: 11. The CDR3 region is CASSLRAGLAGVTYEQYF. In DNA form, the CDR3 reads TGCGCCAGCAGCTTGAGGGCCGGACTAGCGGGAGTTACGTACGAGCAGTACTTC.

This clonotype has more than one count but fewer than ten. CDR3: CASSPPGSEKLFF. CDR3 in DNA: TGTGCCAGCAGTCCCCCCGGGAGTGAAAAACTGTTTTTT. The J gene is TRBJ1-4, the V gene TRBV12-3 or TRBV12-4; D is unresolved. V shed 5 bases and J shed 7 bases, with 11 bases lying between them. The CDR3 spans 13 residues.

This clonotype was seen repeatedly, ten times or more. The chain recombines TRBV12-3 or TRBV12-4 with TRBJ1-2; D gene ambiguous. The CDR3 has 13 residues. V was pared by 5 bases and J by 4 bases, with 11 bases between. CDR3 bases: TGTGCCAGCAGTCACACAGCGGGCTATGGCTACACCTTC. Residues: CASSHTAGYGYTF.

This clonotype was counted only a few times. The rearrangement uses TRBV20-1 and TRBJ1-5; no firm D call. Trimming cost V 8 bases and J 0 bases, with 11 bases left between them. Germline CDR1 and CDR2: DFQATT and SNEGSKA (reference sequence). The CDR3 contains 13 residues. CDR3 DNA sequence: TGCAGTCCCTGGGAAAATAGCAATCAGCCCCAGCATTTT. Protein sequence: CSPWENSNQPQHF.

This clonotype has a handful of counts. V usage is TRBV20-1 and J usage is TRBJ1-5, with a tentative D call TRBD1 (6 bases). V was cut by 5 bases and J by 5 bases, with 19 bases left in between. Looked up from germline, CDR1 is DFQATT and CDR2 is SNEGSKA (reference sequence). The CDR3 totals 15 residues. In DNA form, the CDR3 reads TGCAGTGCTCGCCAACATAACAGGGTTCATCAGCCCCAGCATTTT. Its translation: CSARQHNRVHQPQHF.

V and J are TRBV19 and TRBJ2-1; 8 positions match TRBD1. V trimming: 6 bases; J trimming: 6 bases; junction bases outside the gene matches: 13. The length of the CDR3 is 16 residues. The germline gives CDR1 LNHDA, CDR2 SQIVND (reference sequence). As DNA, the CDR3 is TGTGCCAGTAGCATCGCCTGGACAGGGTCTGGCAATGAGCAGTTCTTC. Protein: CASSIAWTGSGNEQFF.

V gene TRBV3-1 combines with J gene TRBJ2-7, with D possibly matching TRBD1 (5 bases). The CDR3 has 11 amino acids. Germline lookup yields CDR1 LGHDT and CDR2 YNNKEL (reference sequence). V lost 8 bases to trimming and J lost 2 bases, with 7 bases between them. CDR3 sequence reads: CASQGAYEQYF. Here the CDR3 DNA reads TGTGCCAGCCAGGGTGCCTACGAGCAGTACTTC.

The V and J genes are TRBV4-3 and TRBJ2-7; D remains ambiguous. The CDR3 extends over 15 amino acids. Per germline, CDR1 LGHNA and CDR2 YSLEER. Trimming left V 1 base short and J 2 bases short, with 12 bases between. The chain's CDR3 is CASSQGDSGAYEQYF. CDR3 DNA sequence: TGCGCCAGCAGCCAAGGAGACTCCGGAGCCTACGAGCAGTACTTC.